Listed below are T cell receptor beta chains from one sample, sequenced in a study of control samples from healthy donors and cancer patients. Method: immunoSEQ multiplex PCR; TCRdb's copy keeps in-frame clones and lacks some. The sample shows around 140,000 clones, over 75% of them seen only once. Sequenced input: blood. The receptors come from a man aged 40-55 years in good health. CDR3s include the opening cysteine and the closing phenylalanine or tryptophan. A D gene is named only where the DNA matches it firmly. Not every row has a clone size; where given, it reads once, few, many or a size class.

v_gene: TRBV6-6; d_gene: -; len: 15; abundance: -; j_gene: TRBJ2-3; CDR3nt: TGTGCCAGCAGTCGAGGGGTTGTAGGCACAGATACGCAGTATTTT; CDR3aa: CASSRGVVGTDTQYF
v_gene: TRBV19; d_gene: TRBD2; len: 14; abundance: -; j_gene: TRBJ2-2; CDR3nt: TGTGCCAGTAGTAGATGGGAGGGCACCGGGGAGCTGTTTTTT; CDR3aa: CASSRWEGTGELFF
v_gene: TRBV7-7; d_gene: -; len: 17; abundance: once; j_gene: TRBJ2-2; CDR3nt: TGTGCTAGCAGCCCCAGCCCCCGCGGGGATAACACCGGGGAGCTGTTTTTT; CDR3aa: CASSPSPRGDNTGELFF
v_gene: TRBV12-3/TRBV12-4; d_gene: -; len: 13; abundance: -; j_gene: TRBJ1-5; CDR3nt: TGTGCCAGCCGGGGGGCGGCGCATCAGCCCCAGCATTTT; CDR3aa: CASRGAAHQPQHF
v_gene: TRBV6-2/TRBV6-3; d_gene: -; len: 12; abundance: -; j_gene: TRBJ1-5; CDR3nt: TGTGCCAGCAGTTGGCGAGATCAGCCCCAGCATTTT; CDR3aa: CASSWRDQPQHF
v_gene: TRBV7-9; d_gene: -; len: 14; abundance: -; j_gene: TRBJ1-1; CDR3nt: TGTGCCAGCAGCTTCGACGGGATGAACACTGAAGCTTTCTTT; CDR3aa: CASSFDGMNTEAFF
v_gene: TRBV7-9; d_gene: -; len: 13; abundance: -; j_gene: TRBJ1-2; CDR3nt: TGTGCCAGCAGCTCGGGACCGAACTATGGCTACACCTTC; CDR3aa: CASSSGPNYGYTF
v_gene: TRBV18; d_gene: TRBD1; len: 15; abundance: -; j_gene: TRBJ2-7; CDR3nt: TGTGCCAGCTCACCGCGGGACAGGGGCTCCCGCGAGCAGTACTTC; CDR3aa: CASSPRDRGSREQYF
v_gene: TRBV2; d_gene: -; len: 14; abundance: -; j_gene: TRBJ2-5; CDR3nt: TGTGCCAGCAGTTCCGTGACAGTCCAAGAGACCCAGTACTTC; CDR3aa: CASSSVTVQETQYF
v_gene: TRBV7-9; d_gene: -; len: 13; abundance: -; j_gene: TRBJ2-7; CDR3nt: TGTGCCAGCAGCTTAATGAGTTCCGGGGAGCAGTACTTC; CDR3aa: CASSLMSSGEQYF
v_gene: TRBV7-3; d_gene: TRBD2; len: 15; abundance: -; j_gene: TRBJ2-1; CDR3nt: TGTGCCAGCAGCCCGGGACTAGCGGGGGCGGGGGAGCAGTTCTTC; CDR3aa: CASSPGLAGAGEQFF
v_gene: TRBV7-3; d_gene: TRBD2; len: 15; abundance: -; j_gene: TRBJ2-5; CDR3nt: TGTGCCAGCAGTTCCGGACTAGCGGGGTTAGAGACCCAGTACTTC; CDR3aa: CASSSGLAGLETQYF
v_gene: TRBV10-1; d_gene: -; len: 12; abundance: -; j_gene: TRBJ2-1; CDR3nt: TGCGCCAGCAGTGACATTCGGAATGAGCAGTTCTTC; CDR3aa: CASSDIRNEQFF
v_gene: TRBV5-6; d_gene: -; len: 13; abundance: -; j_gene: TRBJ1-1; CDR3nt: TGTGCCAGCAGCTACAAGGGGAACACTGAAGCTTTCTTT; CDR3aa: CASSYKGNTEAFF
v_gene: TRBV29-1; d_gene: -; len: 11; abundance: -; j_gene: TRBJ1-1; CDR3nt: TGCAGCGTTGGAGGGTGGGCTGAAGCTTTCTTT; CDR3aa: CSVGGWAEAFF
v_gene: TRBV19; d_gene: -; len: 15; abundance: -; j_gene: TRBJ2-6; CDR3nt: TGTGCCAGTAGTATATCCGGGCTTGGGGCCAACGTCCTGACTTTC; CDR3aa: CASSISGLGANVLTF
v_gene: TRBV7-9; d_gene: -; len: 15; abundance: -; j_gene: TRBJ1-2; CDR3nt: TGTGCCAGCAGCTCCCGAACGTTCTCTAACTATGGCTACACCTTC; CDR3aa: CASSSRTFSNYGYTF
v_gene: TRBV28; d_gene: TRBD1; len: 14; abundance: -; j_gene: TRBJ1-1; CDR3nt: TGTGCCAGCATTGGGACAGGGGCGAACACTGAAGCTTTCTTT; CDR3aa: CASIGTGANTEAFF
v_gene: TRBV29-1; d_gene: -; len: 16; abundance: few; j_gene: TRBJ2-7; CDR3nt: TGCAGCGTTGAAGAAGGGTTTGTTGGCAGGGGCTCCGAGCAGTACTTC; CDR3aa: CSVEEGFVGRGSEQYF
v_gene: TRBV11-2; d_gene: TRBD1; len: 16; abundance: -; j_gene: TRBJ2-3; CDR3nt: TGTGCCAGCAGCCACCCCCGACAGGGCGGCACAGATACGCAGTATTTT; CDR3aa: CASSHPRQGGTDTQYF
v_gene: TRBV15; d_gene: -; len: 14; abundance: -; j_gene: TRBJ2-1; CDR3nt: TGTGCCACCAGCAGAGGGGCTAGGGCCAATGAGCAGTTCTTC; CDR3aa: CATSRGARANEQFF
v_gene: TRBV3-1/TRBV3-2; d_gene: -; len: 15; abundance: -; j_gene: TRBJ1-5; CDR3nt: TGTGCCAGCAGCCAAGATAGGAGCTCCCGGCAGCCCCAGCATTTT; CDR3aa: CASSQDRSSRQPQHF
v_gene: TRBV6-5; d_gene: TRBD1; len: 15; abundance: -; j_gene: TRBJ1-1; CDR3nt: TGTGCCAGCAGGCCTAATCAGGGGGCGCAGAATGAAGCTTTCTTT; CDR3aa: CASRPNQGAQNEAFF
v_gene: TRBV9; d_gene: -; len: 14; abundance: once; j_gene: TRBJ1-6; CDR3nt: TGTGCCAGCAGCGCCCGGACGGGGGATTCACCCCTCCACTTT; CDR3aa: CASSARTGDSPLHF
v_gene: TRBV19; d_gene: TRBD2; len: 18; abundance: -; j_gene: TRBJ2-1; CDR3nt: TGTGCCAGTAGTAGAATACCCCTTCTGGCGGGGGGTTACAATGAGCAGTTCTTC; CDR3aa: CASSRIPLLAGGYNEQFF
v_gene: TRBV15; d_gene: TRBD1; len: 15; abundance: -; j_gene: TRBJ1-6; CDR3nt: TGTGCCACCAGCAGGATTCGGGCGTCAGGGGGTCCCCTCCACTTT; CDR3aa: CATSRIRASGGPLHF
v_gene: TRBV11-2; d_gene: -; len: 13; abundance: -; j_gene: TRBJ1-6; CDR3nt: TGTGCCAGCAGCTTTCGTTACAATTCACCCCTCCACTTT; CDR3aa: CASSFRYNSPLHF